This TCR beta chain was identified in a study of T cell clones after liver transplantation. Study in general: Subjects received no induction therapy and standard immunosuppression until randomization at 12-24 months post-transplant.

The CDR3 is 15 amino acids. Only in-frame clones appear in the TCRdb table, and some are missing; sequencing was by immunoSEQ multiplex PCR. The repertoire has about 20,000 clones, over 85% of them found once; the top ten carry approximately 25%. This clone was seen a single time. This TCR was sampled from a human patient who received a liver transplant. Some of the T cells may derive from the graft donor. This chain joins TRBV21-1 and TRBJ2-6. TRBV21-1 is a pseudogene segment. The sample in question was CD8+ T cells from blood, obtained around 25 months after liver transplant. CDR3 region: CASSNFRPGANVLTF. DNA for the CDR3: TGTGCCAGCAGCAATTTTCGGCCTGGGGCCAACGTCCTGACTTTC.